This TCR beta chain was documented in a study of T-cell reconstitution after alpha-beta-depleted transplantation in children. Study findings and constraints: Several hundred graft clones that had expanded were reportedly the source of alpha-beta T cells about two months after transplant. When one year had passed after transplant, most T-cell counts and diversity came from newly produced T cells. Recipient T cells and thymic progenitors that survived gave rise to the high TCRbeta diversity observed at day 60 in some patients.

The V and J ends lost 7 bases and 4 bases, in that order; junction bases with no gene match: 13. CDR1 and CDR2 (germline): SQVTM, ANQGSEA. The CDR3 covers 15 residues. A note on this clonotype: Antigen unknown.

A library of TCRbeta sequences, prepared with unique molecular identifiers, was generated. TCRdb recomputed calls from the PCR reads with MiXCR, one row per CDR3 protein. Among 450,000 to 550,000 distinct CDR3 sequences listed, about an eighth were seen once. J is TRBJ1-3 and V is TRBV29-1; 7 bases map to TRBD1. The input for sequencing was PBMCs, mostly from graft donor cells, taken 180 days after TCRalphabeta/CD19-depleted stem cell transplant. This sequence was found in a female patient between 2 and 15 years old who had a stem cell transplant for aplastic anemia, so the T cells may come from the graft donor. This chain's CDR3 is CSAGQASALGNTIYF. In nucleotides, the CDR3 is TGCAGCGCCGGACAGGCGTCAGCTCTGGGAAACACCATATATTTT.